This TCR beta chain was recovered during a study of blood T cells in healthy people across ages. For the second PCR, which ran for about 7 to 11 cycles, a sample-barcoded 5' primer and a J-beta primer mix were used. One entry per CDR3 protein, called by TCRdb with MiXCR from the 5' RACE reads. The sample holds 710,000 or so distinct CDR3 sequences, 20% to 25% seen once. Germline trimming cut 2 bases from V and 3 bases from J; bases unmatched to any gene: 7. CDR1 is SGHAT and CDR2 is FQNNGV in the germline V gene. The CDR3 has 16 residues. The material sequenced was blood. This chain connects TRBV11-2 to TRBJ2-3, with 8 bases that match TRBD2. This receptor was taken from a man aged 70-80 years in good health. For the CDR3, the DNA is TGTGCCAGCAGCTTAATTATGCGGGGGGTTACAGATACGCAGTATTTT. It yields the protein CASSLIMRGVTDTQYF.